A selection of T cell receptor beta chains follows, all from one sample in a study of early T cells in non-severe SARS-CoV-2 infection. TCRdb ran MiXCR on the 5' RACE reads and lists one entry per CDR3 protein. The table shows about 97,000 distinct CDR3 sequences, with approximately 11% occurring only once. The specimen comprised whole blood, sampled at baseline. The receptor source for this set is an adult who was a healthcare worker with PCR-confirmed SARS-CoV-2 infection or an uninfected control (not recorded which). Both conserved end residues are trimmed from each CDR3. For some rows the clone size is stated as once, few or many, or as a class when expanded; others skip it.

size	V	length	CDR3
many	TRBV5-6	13	ASSLPTSGANVLT
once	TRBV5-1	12	ASSLEATRDTQY
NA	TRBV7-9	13	ASSLTGGSRLEQY
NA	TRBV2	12	ASRLAGTDGIQY
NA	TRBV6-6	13	ASSYTDTANYGYT
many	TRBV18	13	ASSPPGGRTDTQY
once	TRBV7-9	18	ASSTIRELAGQANTGELF
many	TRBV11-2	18	ASSLSRTGRGRSNTGELF
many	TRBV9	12	ASSKTGEGETQY
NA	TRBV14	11	ASSLWAINEQF
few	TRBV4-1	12	ASSLTGGFYEQY
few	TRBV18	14	ASSPPRGQDGEKLF
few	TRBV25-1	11	ASSESRRIEQY
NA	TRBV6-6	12	ASRLQGANYGYT
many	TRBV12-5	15	ASGLARSSSSYNEQF
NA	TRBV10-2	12	ASRGDMSNQPQH
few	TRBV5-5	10	ASSAGRAEAF
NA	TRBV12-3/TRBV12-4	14	ASSLAGTSTIYEQY
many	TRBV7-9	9	ASSSNYGYT
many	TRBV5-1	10	ASSLNIYGYT
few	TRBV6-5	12	ASSYEGASEKLF
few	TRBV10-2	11	ASSFQGPGELF
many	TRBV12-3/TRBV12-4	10	ASSPSGYEQY
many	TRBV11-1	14	ASSHRNSFSTDTQY
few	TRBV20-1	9	SAEYQETQY
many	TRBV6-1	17	ASSLPGQAHDERRNTIY
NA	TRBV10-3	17	AISELGLAGESGANVLT
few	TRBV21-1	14	ASSAKIELAKNIQY